This TCR beta chain was observed in a study of persistence of HIV-infected CD4 T cells. Turning to this clone: Its antigen is currently unknown.

In germline, CDR1 is SNHLY, CDR2 FYNNEI. V lost 5 bases and J lost 5, with 9 bases in between. The CDR3 has 12 residues. The libraries were made with immunoSEQ version 4 in survey mode. Some clones are missing from TCRdb's copy, which holds only in-frame ones; the method was immunoSEQ multiplex PCR. The profile shows about 40,000 clones, 70% to 80% of them singletons. Overlapping HIV-1 Gag 15-mer peptides at 0.85 to 1 ug per peptide per mL were used. Memory cells lacking CD40L and CD69 with high CD45RO were sorted. The sample was CD4+ T cells sorted from PBMCs after approximately 20-hour stimulation, taken from a patient who received antiretroviral therapy. The sequence came from an adult man with HIV who was CMV-seropositive. The V gene is TRBV2, the J gene TRBJ1-1, with D possibly matching TRBD1 (5 bases). Here the CDR3 reads CASSNGATEAFF. DNA for the CDR3: TGTGCCAGCAGTAACGGGGCGACTGAAGCTTTCTTT.